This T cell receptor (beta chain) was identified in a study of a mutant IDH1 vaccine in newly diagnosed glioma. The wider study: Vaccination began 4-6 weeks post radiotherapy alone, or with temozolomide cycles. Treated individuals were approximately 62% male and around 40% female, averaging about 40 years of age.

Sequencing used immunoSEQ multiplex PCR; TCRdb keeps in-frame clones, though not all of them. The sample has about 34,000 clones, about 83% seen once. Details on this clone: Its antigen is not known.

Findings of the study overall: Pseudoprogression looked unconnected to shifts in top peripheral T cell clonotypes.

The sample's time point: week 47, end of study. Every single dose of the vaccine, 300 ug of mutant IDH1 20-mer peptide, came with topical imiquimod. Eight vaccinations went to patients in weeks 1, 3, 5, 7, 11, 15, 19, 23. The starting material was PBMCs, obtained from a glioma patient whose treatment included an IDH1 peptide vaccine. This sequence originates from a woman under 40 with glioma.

Here the CDR3 DNA reads TGCGCCAGCAGCCCTGGACAGACAGCCATGAACACTGAAGCTTTCTTT. As protein: CASSPGQTAMNTEAFF. The V and J genes are TRBV5-1 and TRBJ1-1; TRBD1 might be the D (6 bases). Germline CDR1 SGHRS, CDR2 YFSETQ. The V gene lost 4 bases and the J gene lost 0 bases, with 16 bases spanning the gap. The CDR3 covers 16 residues.